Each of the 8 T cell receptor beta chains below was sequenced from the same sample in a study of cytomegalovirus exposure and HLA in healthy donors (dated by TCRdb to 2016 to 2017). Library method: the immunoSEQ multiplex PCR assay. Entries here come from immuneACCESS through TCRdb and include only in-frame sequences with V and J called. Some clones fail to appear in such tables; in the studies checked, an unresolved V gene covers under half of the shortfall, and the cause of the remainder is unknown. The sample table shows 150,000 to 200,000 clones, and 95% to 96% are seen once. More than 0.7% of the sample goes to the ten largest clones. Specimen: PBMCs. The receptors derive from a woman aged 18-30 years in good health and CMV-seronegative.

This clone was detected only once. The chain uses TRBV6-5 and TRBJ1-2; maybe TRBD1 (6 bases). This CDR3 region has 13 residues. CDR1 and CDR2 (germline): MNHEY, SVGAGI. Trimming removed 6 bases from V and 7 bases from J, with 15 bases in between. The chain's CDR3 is CASRDSANPGYTF. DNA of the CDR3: TGTGCCAGCAGGGACAGCGCCAACCCTGGCTACACCTTC.

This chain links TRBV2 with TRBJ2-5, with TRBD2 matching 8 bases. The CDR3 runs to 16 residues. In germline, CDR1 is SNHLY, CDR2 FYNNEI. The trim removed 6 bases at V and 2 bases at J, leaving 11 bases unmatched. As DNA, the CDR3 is TGTGCCAGCAGCCGCCGGGGCGGGGGGATTCAAGAGACCCAGTACTTC. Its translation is CASSRRGGGIQETQYF.

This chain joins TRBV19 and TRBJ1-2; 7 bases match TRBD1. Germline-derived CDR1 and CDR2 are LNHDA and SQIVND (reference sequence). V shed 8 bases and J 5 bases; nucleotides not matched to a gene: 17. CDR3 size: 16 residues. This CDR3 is CASSHLGQVGWYGYTF. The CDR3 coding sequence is TGTGCCAGTTCTCACCTCGGACAGGTCGGTTGGTATGGCTACACCTTC.

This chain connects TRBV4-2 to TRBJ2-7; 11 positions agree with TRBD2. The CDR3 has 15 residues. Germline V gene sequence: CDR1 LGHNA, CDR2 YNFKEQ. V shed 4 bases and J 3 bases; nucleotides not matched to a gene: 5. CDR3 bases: TGTGCCAGCAGCCCGGGACTAGCGGTGGGCTACGAGCAGTACTTC. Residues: CASSPGLAVGYEQYF.

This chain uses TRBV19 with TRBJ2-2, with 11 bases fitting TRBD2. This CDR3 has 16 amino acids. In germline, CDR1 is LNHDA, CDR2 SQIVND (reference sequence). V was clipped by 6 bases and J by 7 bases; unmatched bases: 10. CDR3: CASRRLAGGRGGELFF. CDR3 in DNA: TGTGCCAGTAGACGGCTAGCGGGGGGTAGAGGCGGGGAGCTGTTTTTT.

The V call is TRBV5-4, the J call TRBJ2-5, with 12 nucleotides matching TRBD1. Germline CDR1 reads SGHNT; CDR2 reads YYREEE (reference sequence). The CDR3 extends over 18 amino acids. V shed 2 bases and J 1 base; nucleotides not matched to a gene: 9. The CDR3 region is CASSLGTGGPYSQETQYF. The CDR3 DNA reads TGTGCCAGCAGCTTAGGGACAGGGGGCCCTTATTCCCAAGAGACCCAGTACTTC. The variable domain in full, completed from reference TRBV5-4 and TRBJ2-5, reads ETGVTQSPTHLIKTRGQQVTLRCSSQSGHNTVSWYQQALGQGPQFIFQYYREEENGRGNFPPRFSGLQFPNYSSELNVNALELDDSALYLCASSLGTGGPYSQETQYFGPGTRLLVL.

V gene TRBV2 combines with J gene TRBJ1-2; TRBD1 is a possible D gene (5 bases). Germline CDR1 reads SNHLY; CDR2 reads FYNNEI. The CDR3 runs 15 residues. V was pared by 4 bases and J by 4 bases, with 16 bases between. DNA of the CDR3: TGTGCCAGCAGTGTGCTAAATGGACACCTCTATGGCTACACCTTC. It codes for CASSVLNGHLYGYTF.

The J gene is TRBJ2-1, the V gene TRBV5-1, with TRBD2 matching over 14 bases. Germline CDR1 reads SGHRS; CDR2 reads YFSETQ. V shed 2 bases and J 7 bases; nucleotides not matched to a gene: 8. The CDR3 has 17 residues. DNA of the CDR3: TGCGCCAGCAGCTTACGGACTAGCGGGGGGTTGTGGAATGAGCAGTTCTTC. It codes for CASSLRTSGGLWNEQFF.